This entry is about one T cell receptor beta chain. Its antigen is not identified. The record originates from a study of cytotoxic CD8 clonotypes in ibrutinib-treated CLL. At the level of the study: Partial responses totalled roughly 24 and complete responses 2; after median around six years, roughly 14 remained remitted and roughly twelve progressed. Overall study results and limits: Private clonotypes, not public ones, expanded at ibrutinib response.

CDR3 length: 15 residues. Trimming at V came to 6 bases and at J to 2 bases, leaving 6 bases not matched to a gene. CDR1 is MDHEN and CDR2 is SYDVKM in the germline V gene. The assay was immunoSEQ multiplex PCR, and TCRdb's table has in-frame clones only and misses some. The table includes approximately 120,000 clones, under 90% detected once. The sequences come from PBMCs, collected after 24 months of ibrutinib treatment. The TCR was taken from a human donor with chronic lymphocytic leukemia. This chain uses TRBV28 with TRBJ2-3, with 9 bases identical to TRBD2. The CDR3 here is CASSPTGLATDTQYF. The CDR3 nucleotides read TGTGCCAGCAGCCCCACGGGACTAGCCACAGATACGCAGTATTTT.